This paragraph covers one T cell receptor beta chain sequence. This clonotype was picked up many times. The specificity of this receptor is unknown. Per-base quality was not reported, and no clone a single base away is much larger than it. Patients chosen for sequencing had shown expansion of CD8+CD57+ cells by flow cytometry. Every patient had a diagnosis of severe acquired aplastic anemia based on International Study of Aplastic Anemia and Agranulocytosis and Camitta criteria. No therapy had been received by the patients at the time of blood sampling. The study deep-sequenced TCR repertoires of sorted CD4+ and CD8+ blood T cells from severe aplastic anemia patients and healthy subjects. In the USA, patient enrollment took place under clinicaltrials.gov protocols 00001620, 01623167, 00001397, 00071045, 00081523 and 00961064. Ficoll-Paque density gradient centrifugation was used to isolate peripheral blood mononuclear cells. Before DNA was extracted, CD4+ and CD8+ T cells were sorted using either FACS or magnetic beads.

The sample is drawn from a study of CD8+CD57+ T cells in acquired aplastic anemia (dated by TCRdb to between 2017 and 2018). About the investigation overall: A mean of 3.2 ug of DNA, ranging from roughly 0.2 to 27.4 ug, was extracted from sorted CD4+ and CD8+ cells. A CD8+CD57+ expansion meant a frequency higher than the mean frequency seen in healthy subjects.

What the research found in general, with its limitations: Roughly 29 CD8+ CDR3 sequences were found to be shared between patients and controls, but these sequences appeared to be highly expressed in patients and within the immunodominant clones of the patients. Between patients and healthy controls, no significant difference in CD8+ Simpson's diversity was found (P=0.060).

Genomic DNA served as template for TCR beta VDJ combination and CDR3 sequence profiling. TCR repertoire sequencing was run on an Illumina HiSeq 2000. Per the original workflow: TRBV/TRBJ rearrangement plots, CDR3 size and DJ length profiles, and Simpson's diversity index were used to evaluate the repertoires. Whichever DNA sequence was most abundant in the deep sequencing data was defined as the immunodominant clone. CDR3 amino acid sequences were checked for sharing across subjects and were also compared against the VDJdb database and published repertoires. TCRdb redid the processing of the public reads, applying fastp at Q25 and MiXCR, and retained in-frame beta chains. A single entry per CDR3 protein holds the most common genes and DNA from its merged rows. The V and J calls, along with clone size, are taken from TCRdb and not from the paper's own processing. For this sample there are around 430,000 distinct CDR3 sequences; around a third appear just once. The ten most abundant clones make up about 0.8% of the sample.

Sequenced material: sorted CD4+, CD8+, or CD8+CD57+ T cells (not recorded which) from PBMCs. The clonotype comes from a human donor with aplastic anemia.

The nucleotides are TGTGCCAGCAGCGTAGAAGTGCGCGGGGTGAACGGGGCCAACGTCCTGACTTTC. This is translated as CASSVEVRGVNGANVLTF. The chain employs TRBV9 and TRBJ2-6; matching of 6 bases hints at TRBD2 as the D gene. The germline V gene yields SGDLS for CDR1 and YYNGEE for CDR2. The CDR3, from cysteine to phenylalanine, totals 18 residues. Only CDR3 DNA remains: 54 bases, in frame from the first base. At the junction V is shortened by 0 bases and J by 4 bases, with 17 bases in between.